The 23 T cell receptor beta chains given below trace back to one sample, sequenced in a study of T cell clonality in common variable immunodeficiency. Clones were sequenced by immunoSEQ multiplex PCR, and TCRdb holds only the in-frame ones, with some missing. The sample was found to contain 40,000 to 65,000 clones, and every one recurs. The sample taken for sequencing was peripheral blood mononuclear cells. The source is a person aged 18 to 75 in good health.

This clone appeared many times. With the read ending 3 residues before the CDR3 end, the germline J gene is used to fill in that end. The V call is TRBV18, the J call TRBJ1-1, with D possibly being TRBD1 (6 bases). This CDR3 has 16 amino acids. Deletions cut 3 bases from V and 0 bases from J, with 14 bases between. From germline, CDR1 is KGHSH and CDR2 LQKENI. The sequenced CDR3 bases are TGTGCCAGCTCACCCCGCGATACAGGGCTGAACACTGAA. Its translation: CASSPRDTGLNTE. The whole CDR3 reads CASSPRDTGLNTEAFF.

Many counts were recorded for this clone. Read coverage stops 3 residues before the CDR3 terminus; the germline J gene supplies the remainder. This chain connects TRBV7-6 to TRBJ2-5, with TRBD2 matching 8 bases. This CDR3 region has 13 residues. Losses at the gene ends were 5 bases for V and 5 bases for J; bases not matched to a gene: 4. Germline CDR1 SGHVS, CDR2 FNYEAQ. The CDR3 DNA, read in part, is TGTGCCAGCAGCGTGGGACTAGACGAGACC. Protein product: CASSVGLDET. The complete CDR3 reads CASSVGLDETQYF. The full variable domain, in which reference TRBV7-6 and TRBJ2-5 provide the parts outside the CDR3, is GAGVSQSPRYKVTKRGQDVALRCDPISGHVSLYWYRQALGQGPEFLTYFNYEAQQDKSGLPNDRFSAERPEGSISTLTIQRTEQRDSAMYRCASSVGLDETQYFGPGTRLLVL.

A remark on this clone: Sequence at one end of the junction differs from germline and may be a read error. The read comes to an end 3 residues before the CDR3 does, leaving the germline J gene to fill in the end. V and J are TRBV11-2 and TRBJ2-7; D is unresolved. CDR3 length: 13 amino acids. Germline V gene lookup returns CDR1 SGHAT and CDR2 FQNNGV. The sequenced CDR3 bases are TGTGCCAGCAGCTTAGTCAACTCCCACGAG. Translated: CASSLVNSHE. The entire CDR3 reads CASSLVNSHEQYF.

This clone showed up many times. The read ends 3 residues before the CDR3 terminus; that terminus is restored from the germline J gene. This chain connects TRBV20-1 to TRBJ2-7; 9 nucleotides align to TRBD1. This CDR3 has 16 amino acids. With V trimmed by 7 bases and J by 2 bases, 15 bases remained unmatched. Germline-derived CDR1 and CDR2 are DFQATT and SNEGSKA (reference sequence). The sequenced part of the CDR3 DNA is TGCAGTGTAACACCCTCTAGACAGGGGGTCGCCTACGAG. The encoded protein is CSVTPSRQGVAYE. The whole CDR3 reads CSVTPSRQGVAYEQYF.

This clone was seen a handful of times. The read finishes 3 residues shy of the CDR3 end, and the germline J gene is used to complete it. The chain joins TRBV7-6 to TRBJ2-1, with D perhaps matching TRBD2 (6 bases). The CDR3 is 15 amino acids. V shed 5 bases and J shed 0 bases, with 11 bases lying between them. In germline, CDR1 is SGHVS, CDR2 FNYEAQ. The CDR3 bases that were read are TGTGCCAGCAGCCCACGGGGGAGCTCCTACAATGAG. This sequence encodes CASSPRGSSYNE. The whole CDR3 sequence reads CASSPRGSSYNEQFF.

This clone was seen at least ten times. The read halts 3 residues ahead of the CDR3 end, with the missing end drawn from the germline J gene. The chain recombines TRBV5-1 with TRBJ1-1; D might be TRBD1 (5 bases). This CDR3 has 13 amino acids. Germline V lookup: CDR1 SGHRS, CDR2 YFSETQ. V was shortened by 6 bases and J by 1 base, with 10 bases between the two germline ends. The CDR3 loop is CASIEDTNTEAFF. The CDR3 DNA, read in part, is TGCGCCAGCATCGAGGACACGAACACTGAA. The full variable domain, its missing parts supplied by reference TRBV5-1 and TRBJ1-1, is KAGVTQTPRYLIKTRGQQVTLSCSPISGHRSVSWYQQTPGQGLQFLFEYFSETQRNKGNFPGRFSGRQFSNSRSEMNVSTLELGDSALYLCASIEDTNTEAFFGQGTRLTVV.

This clone was observed at least ten times. The read comes to an end 3 residues before the CDR3 does, leaving the germline J gene to fill in the end. This chain connects TRBV7-2 to TRBJ1-2, with D uncertain. The CDR3 is 14 residues long. CDR1 SGHTA and CDR2 FQGNSA come from the germline V gene. V lost 1 base and J lost 7, with 13 bases in between. Incomplete CDR3 DNA: TGTGCCAGCAGCTTAGACCGGCAGGAACGTGGC. Amino acid sequence: CASSLDRQERG. The CDR3 in its entirety is CASSLDRQERGYTF.

This clone was seen a handful of times. Germline is not matched at one junction end, which may reflect a read error. Read data end 3 residues before the CDR3 end; the end is taken from the germline J gene. In the same sample, other DNA sequences code for this CDR3. J is TRBJ1-3 and V is TRBV18, with no clear D. The CDR3 totals 15 residues. Germline values: CDR1 KGHSH, CDR2 LQKENI. The DNA read from the CDR3 is TGTGCCAGCTCACCCACCCAGGTTTCTGGAAACACG. Residues: CASSPTQVSGNT. The full CDR3 sequence reads CASSPTQVSGNTIYF. Together with reference TRBV18 and TRBJ1-3, the CDR3 gives the full variable domain: NAGVMQNPRHLVRRRGQEARLRCSPMKGHSHVYWYRQLPEEGLKFMVYLQKENIIDESGMPKERFSAEFPKEGPSILRIQQVVRGDSAAYFCASSPTQVSGNTIYFGEGSWLTVV.

This clone was detected ten times or more. The read gets to within 3 residues of the CDR3 end, and the germline J gene fills in the rest. This rearrangement joins TRBV5-1 to TRBJ2-1; the match to TRBD2 covers 15 bases. The V segment lost 3 bases and the J segment 0 bases; nucleotides outside the gene matches: 7. The germline V gene encodes CDR1 SGHRS and CDR2 YFSETQ. The CDR3 totals 19 residues. Here the CDR3 reads CASSYRTSGGAASYNEQFF. The CDR3 bases that were read are TGCGCCAGCAGCTACCGGACTAGCGGGGGGGCTGCCTCCTACAATGAG.

This clone was observed at least ten times. Read coverage stops 3 residues before the CDR3 terminus; the germline J gene supplies the remainder. This chain connects TRBV19 to TRBJ2-3, with a weak D call TRBD1 (6 bases). The CDR3 has 13 amino acids. Germline-derived CDR1 and CDR2 are LNHDA and SQIVND (reference sequence). The V end was cut by 6 bases, the J end by 6 bases, with 13 bases between. Incomplete CDR3 DNA: TGTGCCAGTAGGTGGGGGCGCCAGGATACG. Protein: CASRWGRQDT. The whole CDR3 sequence reads CASRWGRQDTQYF. Full variable domain (missing parts from reference TRBV19 and TRBJ2-3): DGGITQSPKYLFRKEGQNVTLSCEQNLNHDAMYWYRQDPGQGLRLIYYSQIVNDFQKGDIAEGYSVSREKKESFPLTVTSAQKNPTAFYLCASRWGRQDTQYFGPGTRLTVL.

In its sample, this clone was seen many times. The read falls 3 residues short of the CDR3 end, and the missing part is taken from the germline J gene. J is TRBJ1-4 and V is TRBV6-2 or TRBV6-3; 8 bases align to TRBD1. Germline CDR1 and CDR2: MNHEY and SVGEGT. This CDR3 has 15 residues. Germline trimming cut 8 bases from V and 0 bases from J; bases unmatched to any gene: 5. The CDR3 DNA, read in part, is TGTGCCAGCGGGGACAGGCGTGCAACTAATGAAAAA. Amino acid sequence: CASGDRRATNEK. The CDR3, in full, reads CASGDRRATNEKLFF.

In its sample, this clone was seen many times. CDR3 sequence reads: CASSLSGESYEQYF. The DNA read from the CDR3 is TGCGCCAGCAGCTTATCGGGGGAATCCTACGAG. This chain uses TRBV5-1 with TRBJ2-7; a weak D match, TRBD2 (6 bases). From the germline J gene comes the end of the CDR3, since the read stops 3 residues before it. Looked up from germline, CDR1 is SGHRS and CDR2 is YFSETQ. This CDR3 is 14 amino acids long. With 2 bases removed from V and 1 base from J, the gap between germline ends came to 10 bases.

This clone was counted at least ten times. The read stops 3 residues short of the end of the CDR3; the missing end is completed from the germline J gene. V usage is TRBV7-2 and J usage is TRBJ1-1; D ambiguous. The CDR3 length is 14 residues. Germline lookup yields CDR1 SGHTA and CDR2 FQGNSA. With 1 base removed from V and 5 bases from J, the gap between germline ends came to 11 bases. The CDR3 protein is CASSLELGETEAFF. Incomplete CDR3 DNA: TGTGCCAGCAGCTTAGAGTTGGGCGAGACTGAA. The full variable domain, with the rest looked up from reference TRBV7-2 and TRBJ1-1, is GAGVSQSPSNKVTEKGKDVELRCDPISGHTALYWYRQSLGQGLEFLIYFQGNSAPDKSGLPSDRFSAERTGGSVSTLTIQRTQQEDSAVYLCASSLELGETEAFFGQGTRLTVV.

In this sample, this clone turned up many times. The CDR3 end falls 3 residues outside the read, so it is completed with the germline J gene. This chain uses TRBV20-1 with TRBJ1-1; TRBD1 matches 7 bases. The CDR3 contains 12 residues. V was pared by 3 bases and J by 4 bases, with 2 bases of the junction left unmatched. The germline V gene has CDR1 DFQATT and CDR2 SNEGSKA (reference sequence). CDR3 bases read: TGCAGTGCTAGGGGGGACAGCACTGAA. Its protein is CSARGDSTE. The full-length CDR3 reads as CSARGDSTEAFF.

This clone was recorded at least ten times. The read ends 3 residues early relative to the CDR3; the germline J gene fills the gap. This sequence joins TRBV5-5 and TRBJ1-1, with 7 positions matching TRBD1. CDR1 is SGHKS and CDR2 is YYEKEE in the germline V gene (reference sequence). The CDR3 is made up of 13 amino acids. CDR3 in amino acids: CASSTGTENEAFF. The part of the CDR3 DNA that was read is TGTGCCAGCAGCACCGGGACAGAAAACGAA.

This clone was seen at least ten times. The read falls 3 residues short of the CDR3 end, and the missing part is taken from the germline J gene. The chain carries TRBV5-1 and TRBJ2-1; D uncertain. V gave up 0 bases and J gave up 2 bases, with 9 bases separating them. The CDR3 sequence is 15 residues long. CDR1 is SGHRS and CDR2 is YFSETQ in the germline V gene. Partial CDR3 DNA: TGCGCCAGCAGCTTGGCCGTAGTCCCCTACAATGAG. Amino acid sequence: CASSLAVVPYNE. The whole CDR3 protein is CASSLAVVPYNEQFF.

This clone appeared many times. The read terminates 3 residues before the CDR3 end, so the remaining end is supplied by the germline J gene. This sequence joins TRBV7-4 and TRBJ1-1; weak D call: TRBD1 (5 bases). Germline V gene lookup returns CDR1 SGHVT and CDR2 SQSDAQ. CDR3 length: 13 residues. CDR3 residues: CASSWRQQEEAFF. The DNA read from the CDR3 is TGTGCCAGCAGCTGGAGACAGCAGGAAGAA.

The sample holds many counts of this clone. The read falls 3 residues short of the CDR3 end, and the missing part is taken from the germline J gene. The V call is TRBV5-6, the J call TRBJ1-5, with D possibly matching TRBD1 (5 bases). From germline, CDR1 is SGHDT and CDR2 YYEEEE. With 0 bases removed from V and 3 bases from J, the gap between germline ends came to 7 bases. CDR3 size: 14 residues. The DNA read from the CDR3 is TGTGCCAGCAGCTTGGGACAGACCAATCAGCCC. It codes for CASSLGQTNQP. The complete CDR3 reads CASSLGQTNQPQHF.

This clone appeared many times. The read is 3 residues too short to cover the CDR3 end, so that end is filled in from the germline J gene. This rearrangement joins TRBV7-2 to TRBJ1-2; D is unclear. CDR3 length equals 12 residues. The V gene's germline CDR1 is SGHTA and CDR2 FQGNSA. The CDR3 here is CASSLDGWGYTF. The sequenced part of the CDR3 DNA is TGTGCCAGCAGCTTAGACGGGTGGGGC.

Concerning this clone itself: The read terminates 3 residues before the CDR3 end, so the remaining end is supplied by the germline J gene. The chain combines TRBV7-2 with TRBJ1-2; TRBD1 matches 7 bases. Germline V gene lookup returns CDR1 SGHTA and CDR2 FQGNSA. This CDR3 comprises 14 residues. Here the CDR3 reads CASSKGGAADTYTF. The CDR3 bases that were read are TGTGCCAGCAGCAAAGGGGGCGCGGCAGATACA.

This clone was counted many times. The read comes to an end 3 residues before the CDR3 does, leaving the germline J gene to fill in the end. This chain links TRBV18 with TRBJ1-4; 8 bases match TRBD1. CDR3 size: 13 residues. Germline CDR1 reads KGHSH; CDR2 reads LQKENI. CDR3 DNA (partial): TGTGCCAGCTCGCCCGACAGGGGAATGGAA. It encodes CASSPDRGME. In full, the CDR3 reads CASSPDRGMELFF.

This clone came up a few times. A much larger clone sits a single nucleotide away, making a read error possible. The sequence runs out 3 residues before the end of the CDR3; the remainder is reconstructed from the germline J gene. The chain is built from TRBV30 and TRBJ2-3; tentative D call: TRBD2 (5 bases). CDR1 is GTSNPN, CDR2 SVGIG, per germline (reference sequence). This CDR3 is 13 amino acids long. CDR3 sequence: CAWSVSLAQPQYF. The CDR3 DNA, read in part, is TGTGCCTGGAGTGTTTCTCTAGCCCAGCCG.

The table lists this clone with many counts. Coverage ceases 3 residues before the CDR3 finishes, and the germline J gene fills in the end. This rearrangement joins TRBV6-4 to TRBJ2-1; TRBD1 is a possible D gene (6 bases). Germline loops: CDR1 MRHNA, CDR2 SNTAGT. V was trimmed by 4 bases and J by 7 bases, leaving 14 bases between them. This CDR3 is 14 amino acids long. Here the CDR3 reads CASSVHYGQNEQFF. CDR3 bases read: TGTGCCAGCAGTGTTCATTATGGACAGAATGAG.